The clone carrying this T cell receptor (beta chain) was picked up a small number of times. No antigen is known for it. This sample was taken from a study of blood T cells in healthy people across ages. For the study at large: Template-switching capture recovered about one barcoded beta molecule per two T cells.

Then a second PCR, running roughly 7 to 11 cycles, was carried out with a sample-barcoded 5' primer and a J-beta primer mix. Each TCR beta cDNA got a 12-nucleotide random molecular identifier. In TCRdb, the 5' RACE reads were re-called with MiXCR into one record per CDR3 protein. The sample shows about a million distinct CDR3 sequences, 45% to 50% of them seen only once. Study observations and caveats: Shifts in expanded clonotypes may have been confounded by donor CMV status, which was unknown.

The study recruited healthy Caucasian donors from Russia who were aged about 6 to 90. Looked up from germline, CDR1 is MNHEY and CDR2 is SVGAGI. The CDR3 extends over 15 amino acids. Trimming took off 6 bases at V and 1 base at J, with 14 bases between the two ends. This chain joins TRBV6-5 and TRBJ2-3; D is unresolved. The clonotype was recovered from a man aged 30 to 39 in good health. The material sequenced was blood. CDR3 in amino acids: CASSPARTGTDTQYF. As DNA, the CDR3 is TGTGCCAGCAGCCCGGCACGGACCGGCACAGATACGCAGTATTTT.